This T cell receptor beta chain was sequenced in a study of blood T cell repertoires in COVID-19. Study-level background: The origin of the acute and convalescent COVID-19 samples was the United States, Italy and Spain.

TCRdb keeps only in-frame clones here, not all; method: immunoSEQ multiplex PCR. Seen here are more than 200,000 clones, roughly 84% observed once, and the top ten hold less than 8%. The sequence came from a man aged 25 to 45 in a cohort exposed to, infected with or recovered from COVID-19 (not recorded which). The sequenced sample consisted of PBMCs or T cells enriched from blood (not recorded which).

The CDR3 loop reads CASSYGGSTEAFF. The CDR3 DNA reads TGTGCCAGCAGTTACGGGGGGAGCACTGAAGCTTTCTTT. The chain links TRBV27 to TRBJ1-1, with D perhaps matching TRBD1 (5 bases). This CDR3 spans 13 amino acids. The V gene's germline CDR1 is MNHEY and CDR2 SMNVEV (reference sequence). V lost 4 bases and J 4 bases, leaving 10 bases between the germline ends.